This T cell receptor beta chain originates from a study of radiotherapy plus CTLA-4 blockade in lung cancer. Study overall: Among all patients, 15% to 20% showed objective responses, while more than 25% had disease control.

Deletions cut 2 bases from V and 7 bases from J, with 18 bases between. The CDR3 totals 16 residues. Germline V gene data show CDR1 as SGHTA and CDR2 as FQGNSA. Sequencing used immunoSEQ multiplex PCR; TCRdb keeps in-frame clones, though not all of them. This table has 90,000 to 130,000 clones, more than 65% appearing once. Sequencing was performed on peripheral blood, taken from a patient treated with radiotherapy plus ipilimumab. This chain links TRBV7-2 with TRBJ1-5; D remains unclear. The clonotype comes from a human donor with non-small cell lung cancer that progressed on radiotherapy plus ipilimumab. Some clones in this sample may be carry-over from other donors' samples. The CDR3 is CASSLTAQYNGQPQHF. Here the CDR3 DNA reads TGTGCCAGCAGCTTAACGGCTCAGTACAACGGCCAGCCCCAGCATTTT.